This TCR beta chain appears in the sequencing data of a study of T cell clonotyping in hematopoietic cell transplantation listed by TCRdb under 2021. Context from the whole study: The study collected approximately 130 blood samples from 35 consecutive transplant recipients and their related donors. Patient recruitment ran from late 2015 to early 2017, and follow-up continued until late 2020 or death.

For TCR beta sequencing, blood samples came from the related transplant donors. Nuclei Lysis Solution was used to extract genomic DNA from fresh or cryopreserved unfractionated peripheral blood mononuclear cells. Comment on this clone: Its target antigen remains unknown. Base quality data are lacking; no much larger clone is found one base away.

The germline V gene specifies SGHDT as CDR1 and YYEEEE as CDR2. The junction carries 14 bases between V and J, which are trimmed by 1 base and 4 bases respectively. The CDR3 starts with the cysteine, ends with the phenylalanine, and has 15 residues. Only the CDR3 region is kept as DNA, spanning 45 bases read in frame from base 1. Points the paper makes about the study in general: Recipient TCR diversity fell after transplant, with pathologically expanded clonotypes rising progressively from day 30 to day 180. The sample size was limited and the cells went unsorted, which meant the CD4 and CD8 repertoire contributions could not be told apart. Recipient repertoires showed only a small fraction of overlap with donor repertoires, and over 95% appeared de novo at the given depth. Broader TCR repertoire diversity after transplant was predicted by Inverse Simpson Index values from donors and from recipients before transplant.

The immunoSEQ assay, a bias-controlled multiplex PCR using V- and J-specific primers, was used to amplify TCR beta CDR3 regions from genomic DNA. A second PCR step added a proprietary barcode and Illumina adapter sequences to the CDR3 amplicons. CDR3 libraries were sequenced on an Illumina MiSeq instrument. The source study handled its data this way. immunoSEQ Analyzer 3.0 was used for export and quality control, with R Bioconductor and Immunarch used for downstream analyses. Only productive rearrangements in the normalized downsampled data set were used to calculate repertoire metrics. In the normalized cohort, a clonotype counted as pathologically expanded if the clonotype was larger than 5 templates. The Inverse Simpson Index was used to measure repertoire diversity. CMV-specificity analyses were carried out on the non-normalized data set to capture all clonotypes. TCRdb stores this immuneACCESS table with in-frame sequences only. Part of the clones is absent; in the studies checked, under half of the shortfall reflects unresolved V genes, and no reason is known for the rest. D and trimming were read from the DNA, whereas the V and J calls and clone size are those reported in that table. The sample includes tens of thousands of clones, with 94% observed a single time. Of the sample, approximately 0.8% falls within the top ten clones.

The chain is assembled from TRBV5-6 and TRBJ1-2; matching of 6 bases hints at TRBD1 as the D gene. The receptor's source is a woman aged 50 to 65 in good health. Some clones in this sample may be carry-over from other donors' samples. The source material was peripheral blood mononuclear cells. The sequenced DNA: TGTGCCAGCAGCTTGTCCTGGGGGGGCCCCTATGGCTACACCTTC. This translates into CASSLSWGGPYGYTF.